This record covers a single TCR beta chain. This specimen belongs to a study of T cell changes during pregnancy in multiple sclerosis. This CDR3 region has 13 residues. The germline CDR1 and CDR2 sequences are SGHNT and YENEEA. Trimming shortened V by 6 bases and J by 3 bases, and 12 bases separated the two germline ends. Assay used: immunoSEQ multiplex PCR; TCRdb lists only in-frame clones, some missing. This sample has under 70,000 clones, with 91% found just once. The clonotype comes from a female donor with multiple sclerosis, enrolled in a pregnancy study. This material consisted of CD4+ T cells from peripheral blood mononuclear cells, taken in the first trimester of pregnancy. The gene calls are TRBV11-3 and TRBJ2-7; D may be TRBD2 (6 bases). CDR3 loop: CASSPGGDYEQYF. DNA of the CDR3: TGTGCCAGCAGTCCGGGCGGGGACTACGAGCAGTACTTC. Complete variable domain (other parts from reference TRBV11-3 and TRBJ2-7): EAGVVQSPRYKIIEKKQPVAFWCNPISGHNTLYWYLQNLGQGPELLIRYENEEAVDDSQLPKDRFSAERLKGVDSTLKIQPAELGDSAVYLCASSPGGDYEQYFGPGTRLTVT.